This record concerns one T cell receptor beta chain sequence. Its antigen is as yet unknown. The isolated RNA, all of it, was reverse transcribed, so expressed TCRB transcripts were what got sequenced. Sequencing was performed with immunoSEQ multiplex PCR; in TCRdb, only in-frame clones are kept and a portion is missing. Of about 180,000 clones listed, approximately 7.8% were seen once; the top ten hold around 0.9%. The data derive from a study of beta chain features in type 1 diabetes. Study details: Cell yields, gender and age were comparable in patients and healthy donors.

Each donor gave one heparinised blood draw averaging about 116 mL. By way of CD45RO/CCR7/CD25/CD127/CD95/CD27, the CD4+ regulatory, stem cell-like memory, central memory and naive cells were sorted. V was trimmed by 9 bases and J by 7 bases, leaving 25 bases between them. CDR3 length: 15 amino acids. Germline assignment: CDR1 SGHDT and CDR2 YYEEEE. Study conclusions and caveats: Shortening of TCRB CDR3s, moderate but significant, appeared in all four CD4+ subsets of Type 1 diabetes patients.

The V call is TRBV5-6, the J call TRBJ1-2; D unresolved. This TCR was sampled from a woman between 35 and 50 years old with type 1 diabetes. The sample was central memory CD4+ T cells from blood. CDR3 residues: CATLQRHIGSPGYTF. As DNA, the CDR3 is TGTGCCACCTTGCAAAGACATATCGGATCCCCTGGCTACACCTTC.